A selection of T cell receptor beta chains follows, all from one sample in a study of T cells in Graves' hyperthyroidism and ophthalmopathy. TCRdb re-called the multiplex PCR reads with MiXCR, one entry per CDR3 protein. The sample yields roughly 240,000 distinct CDR3 sequences, around 15% seen once. Sequenced input: blood. Receptors were obtained from a woman in her late teens or twenties with Graves' ophthalmopathy. Both conserved end residues are part of each CDR3. A D gene is named only where the DNA matches it firmly. Clone size is given for some rows only: seen once, a few or many times, or a class if the clone is expanded.

TRBJ2-7	TRBD2	TRBV20-1	NA	CSAPAGGAYEQYF	TGCAGTGCGCCAGCGGGAGGGGCCTACGAGCAGTACTTC
TRBJ2-1	TRBD1	TRBV9	few	CASSSQTGYSYNEQFF	TGTGCCAGCAGCTCGCAGACAGGGTATTCCTACAATGAGCAGTTCTTC
TRBJ2-7	NA	TRBV3-1	many	CASSVGPVNYEQYF	TGTGCCAGCAGCGTGGGGCCAGTAAACTACGAGCAGTACTTC
TRBJ2-1	NA	TRBV11-2	many	CASSSGTKGYNEQFF	TGTGCCAGCAGCTCCGGGACAAAGGGTTACAATGAGCAGTTCTTC
TRBJ2-7	NA	TRBV3-1	many	CASSPSAHEQYF	TGTGCCAGCAGCCCCTCAGCCCACGAGCAGTACTTC
TRBJ2-1	NA	TRBV2	many	CASSGTGDNEQFF	TGTGCCAGCAGTGGGACTGGAGACAATGAGCAGTTCTTC
TRBJ1-2	NA	TRBV7-9	many	CASSGAQNYGYTF	TGTGCCAGCAGCGGAGCTCAGAACTATGGCTACACCTTC
TRBJ2-7	NA	TRBV28	many	CASRSPRTDGGPYEQYF	TGTGCCAGCAGGTCTCCTAGGACAGACGGCGGCCCCTACGAGCAGTACTTC
TRBJ2-3	NA	TRBV28	few	CASSPSRGRARDTQYF	TGTGCCAGCAGTCCCTCGAGGGGCCGGGCAAGGGATACGCAGTATTTT
TRBJ2-1	TRBD2	TRBV5-1	many	CASSLVVAGGNEQFF	TGCGCCAGCAGCTTGGTTGTAGCGGGGGGCAATGAGCAGTTCTTC
TRBJ2-1	TRBD2	TRBV6-2/TRBV6-3	many	CASSYRWTSSYNEQFF	TGTGCCAGCAGTTACCGTTGGACTAGCTCCTACAATGAGCAGTTCTTC
TRBJ2-1	NA	TRBV9	few	CASSNRVDHNEQFF	TGTGCCAGCAGCAACCGGGTCGATCACAATGAGCAGTTCTTC
TRBJ2-1	TRBD2	TRBV30	NA	CAWSSYYAGRAYNEQFF	TGTGCCTGGAGTTCGTATTACGCGGGGAGGGCCTACAATGAGCAGTTCTTC
TRBJ1-1	NA	TRBV19	many	CASSIGGMGSGITEAFF	TGTGCCAGTAGTATTGGGGGTATGGGATCTGGAATCACTGAAGCTTTCTTT
TRBJ2-1	TRBD2	TRBV20-1	many	CSARDGLAGGLYNEQFF	TGCAGTGCTAGAGATGGACTAGCGGGGGGTCTCTACAATGAGCAGTTCTTC
TRBJ1-2	NA	TRBV2	many	CASSEAVGPYYGYTF	TGTGCCAGCAGTGAAGCGGTGGGTCCTTACTATGGCTACACCTTC
TRBJ2-3	TRBD2	TRBV11-2	many	CASSWGTSEYTDTQYF	TGTGCCAGCAGCTGGGGGACTAGCGAATACACAGATACGCAGTATTTT
TRBJ1-5	NA	TRBV12-3/TRBV12-4	many	CASSIGRTQPQHF	TGTGCCAGCAGCATCGGGAGGACTCAGCCCCAGCATTTT
TRBJ1-2	NA	TRBV27	many	CASSTGYNGYTF	TGTGCCAGCAGCACAGGTTATAATGGCTACACCTTC
TRBJ2-7	TRBD1	TRBV28	NA	CASSPRPGQGPAEQYF	TGTGCCAGCAGCCCGAGGCCGGGACAGGGTCCGGCTGAGCAGTACTTC
TRBJ2-7	TRBD2	TRBV7-2	NA	CASSSGLAGGPAYEQYF	TGTGCCAGCAGCTCGGGACTAGCGGGAGGGCCAGCCTACGAGCAGTACTTC
TRBJ2-5	NA	TRBV29-1	many	CSVAGGYETQYF	TGCAGCGTAGCAGGAGGGTACGAGACCCAGTACTTC
TRBJ2-5	TRBD1	TRBV7-2	many	CASSFDRGLRGETQYF	TGTGCCAGCAGCTTCGACAGGGGGCTCCGAGGGGAGACCCAGTACTTC
TRBJ2-7	NA	TRBV12-3/TRBV12-4	many	CASSLGDGYEQYF	TGTGCCAGCAGTTTGGGGGACGGCTACGAGCAGTACTTC
TRBJ1-5	NA	TRBV27	many	CASSLLGNQPQHF	TGTGCCAGCAGTTTACTAGGGAATCAGCCCCAGCATTTT
TRBJ2-2	TRBD2	TRBV7-3	many	CASSSGTSTGELFF	TGTGCCAGCAGCTCCGGGACTAGCACCGGGGAGCTGTTTTTT
TRBJ1-5	TRBD1	TRBV20-1	many	CSARAGQGNQPQHF	TGCAGTGCTAGAGCCGGACAGGGCAATCAGCCCCAGCATTTT
TRBJ2-7	NA	TRBV20-1	many	CSAGKWGYEQYF	TGCAGTGCGGGGAAGTGGGGCTACGAGCAGTACTTC